This entry describes one TCR beta chain. The data belong to a study of blood T cell repertoires in COVID-19. Authors' data handling: Researchers report that nucleated cell counts were estimated from reference gene primer amplification. Sequenced by immunoSEQ multiplex PCR; TCRdb stores in-frame clones only, minus some. D and trimming come from the DNA, and the V and J calls and clone size come from that table. This table has fewer than 25,000 clones, nearly 90% appearing once. This receptor was obtained from a man between 65 and 85 years old with acute or convalescent COVID-19. Material: peripheral blood.

Written as DNA, the CDR3 is TGTGCCTGGAGTGAGACTCCAATGGATGAAGCTTTCTTT. Amino acids: CAWSETPMDEAFF. The V gene is TRBV30, the J gene TRBJ1-1; D gene uncertain. Trimming cost V 1 base and J 7 bases, with 13 bases left between them. Germline-derived CDR1 and CDR2 are GTSNPN and SVGIG (reference sequence). The CDR3 contains 13 residues.